These T cell receptor beta chains were read from a single sample in a study of blood T cell repertoires in COVID-19. Clones were read by immunoSEQ multiplex PCR, and TCRdb kept only the in-frame ones, dropping some. The sample includes over 150,000 clones, around 82% seen only once; the top ten take approximately 18%. The sequenced sample was peripheral blood. All receptors come from a woman aged 65 to 85 who had recovered from COVID-19. Each CDR3 is given with its conserved first and last residue. D genes are given only for firm matches. Some rows mark clone size as missing; the rest say once, few, many or name a class of expanded clone.

j_call,clone_size,d_call,v_call,cdr3_aa,cdr3_nt
TRBJ1-6,-,-,TRBV30,CAWSVHASSYNSPLHF,TGTGCCTGGAGTGTACATGCCAGCTCCTATAATTCACCCCTCCACTTT
TRBJ1-2,once,-,TRBV6-5,CASTDPGRGYYGYTF,TGTGCCAGCACCGACCCCGGCAGGGGTTACTATGGCTACACCTTC
TRBJ1-3,-,-,TRBV14,CASSQGHSGNTIYF,TGTGCCAGCAGCCAAGGTCACTCTGGAAACACCATATATTTT
TRBJ1-2,-,-,TRBV18,CASSPPGLDGYTF,TGTGCCAGCTCACCCCCCGGGTTGGATGGCTACACCTTC
TRBJ1-1,-,-,TRBV11-3,CASSSGDTEAFF,TGTGCCAGCAGCTCAGGGGACACTGAAGCTTTCTTT
TRBJ2-5,-,TRBD2,TRBV5-1,CASSLTSGMVAQYF,TGCGCCAGCAGCCTAACTAGCGGGATGGTGGCCCAGTACTTC
TRBJ1-1,-,TRBD1,TRBV5-1,CASSFDRVTEAFF,TGCGCCAGCAGCTTCGACAGGGTCACTGAAGCTTTCTTT
TRBJ2-7,once,-,TRBV19,CASSMGQAGEQYF,TGTGCCAGTAGTATGGGCCAGGCGGGCGAGCAGTACTTC
TRBJ2-1,-,-,TRBV7-2,CASSPYSTGSYNEQFF,TGTGCCAGCAGCCCATACTCCACGGGCTCCTACAATGAGCAGTTCTTC
TRBJ2-5,-,-,TRBV4-1,CASSQDPGGTQETQYF,TGCGCCAGCAGCCAAGATCCTGGGGGGACCCAAGAGACCCAGTACTTC
TRBJ2-1,-,-,TRBV5-1,CASSLVPGVSYNEQFF,TGCGCCAGCAGCTTGGTCCCGGGGGTATCCTACAATGAGCAGTTCTTC
TRBJ1-2,-,-,TRBV5-1,CASSSRPSDSTYGYTF,TGCGCCAGCAGCTCCCGACCGTCGGACAGTACTTATGGCTACACCTTC